Listed below are T cell receptor beta chains from one sample, sequenced in a study of shared clonotypes between healthy human individuals. Measured with immunoSEQ multiplex PCR; TCRdb has only the in-frame clones, and not every one. Among millions of clones listed, approximately 90% were seen once. Source material: naive CD4+ T cells sorted from blood. The receptors were gathered from a man aged 18 to 35 in good health. The CDR3 runs from the conserved cysteine through the conserved F or W. D genes are given only for firm matches. The size entry is marked missing in some rows and otherwise reads once, few, many or a size class.

-	TRBV28	-	TRBJ1-5	TGTGCCAGCAGTTCATCCCAGTGGCAGCCCCAGCATTTT	CASSSSQWQPQHF
once	TRBV18	TRBD2	TRBJ2-7	TGTGCCAGCTCACCTTCCGGGACTAGCGGTTCCTACGAGCAGTACTTC	CASSPSGTSGSYEQYF
-	TRBV11-2	TRBD1	TRBJ2-7	TGTGCCAGCAGCTTGACAGGGGGGACATACGAGCAGTACTTC	CASSLTGGTYEQYF
-	TRBV5-4	TRBD1	TRBJ2-1	TGTGCCAGCAGCTTGGCCCAGGGGGTGGTTAGAAATGAGCAGTTCTTC	CASSLAQGVVRNEQFF
-	TRBV18	TRBD1	TRBJ2-6	TGTGCCAGCTCACCACCGGGACAGGCCCGCTCTGGGGCCAACGTCCTGACTTTC	CASSPPGQARSGANVLTF
once	TRBV5-4	-	TRBJ1-1	TGTGCCAGCAGCGTAACTGTGAACACTGAAGCTTTCTTT	CASSVTVNTEAFF
-	TRBV11-1	-	TRBJ2-3	TGTGCCACACAACGGGACATCAGCACAGATACGCAGTATTTT	CATQRDISTDTQYF
-	TRBV6-6	TRBD1	TRBJ2-1	TGTGCCAGCAGTCTCGGACAGGCTGGGAATGAGCAGTTCTTC	CASSLGQAGNEQFF
-	TRBV6-5	-	TRBJ1-1	TGTGCCAGCAGAATCGGCCGGACAGCTATCACTGAAGCTTTCTTT	CASRIGRTAITEAFF
-	TRBV19	TRBD1	TRBJ2-1	TGTGCCAGTAGTATAGGACAGGGGGATTCCTACAATGAGCAGTTCTTC	CASSIGQGDSYNEQFF
-	TRBV2	-	TRBJ1-5	TGTGCCACCCAGCCTTATAGCAATCAGCCCCAGCATTTT	CATQPYSNQPQHF
-	TRBV18	TRBD1	TRBJ1-3	TGTGCCAGCTCACCGGGCCAGGGACAGGGGGACACCATATATTTT	CASSPGQGQGDTIYF
-	TRBV5-1	-	TRBJ1-1	TGCGCCAGCAGCCTTACTGTGGGGACTGAAGCTTTCTTT	CASSLTVGTEAFF
-	TRBV7-3	TRBD2	TRBJ2-6	TGTGCCAGCAGGGCTGCGGGGGGATCGGCTGGGGCCAACGTCCTGACTTTC	CASRAAGGSAGANVLTF
-	TRBV7-8	-	TRBJ2-6	TGTGCCAGCAGCTCCATGGACAGCTTGTTCGCTGGGGCCAACGTCCTGACTTTC	CASSSMDSLFAGANVLTF
-	TRBV7-9	-	TRBJ1-5	TGTGCCAGCAGCCGAGTCGGGAGTAGCAATCAGCCCCAGCATTTT	CASSRVGSSNQPQHF
-	TRBV2	TRBD2	TRBJ2-1	TGTGCCAGCCGAAGTAGTAGCGGGGCCTTAGGGGAGCAGTTCTTC	CASRSSSGALGEQFF
-	TRBV13	TRBD1	TRBJ2-5	TGTGCCAGCAGCTTCTACAAACAGGGGCGAGAGACCCAGTACTTC	CASSFYKQGRETQYF
-	TRBV5-6	-	TRBJ1-3	TGTGCCAGCAGCTCAGGGGCCCTCTCTGGAAACACCATATATTTT	CASSSGALSGNTIYF
-	TRBV30	-	TRBJ2-5	TGTGCCTGGAGTCCTCACAAAGAGACCCAGTACTTC	CAWSPHKETQYF
-	TRBV10-3	-	TRBJ2-3	TGTGCCACCACCTGGGGGGATACGCAGTATTTT	CATTWGDTQYF
-	TRBV5-1	-	TRBJ2-7	TGCGCCAGCAGCTTGACGGGCTTGGGAACCTACGAGCAGTACTTC	CASSLTGLGTYEQYF